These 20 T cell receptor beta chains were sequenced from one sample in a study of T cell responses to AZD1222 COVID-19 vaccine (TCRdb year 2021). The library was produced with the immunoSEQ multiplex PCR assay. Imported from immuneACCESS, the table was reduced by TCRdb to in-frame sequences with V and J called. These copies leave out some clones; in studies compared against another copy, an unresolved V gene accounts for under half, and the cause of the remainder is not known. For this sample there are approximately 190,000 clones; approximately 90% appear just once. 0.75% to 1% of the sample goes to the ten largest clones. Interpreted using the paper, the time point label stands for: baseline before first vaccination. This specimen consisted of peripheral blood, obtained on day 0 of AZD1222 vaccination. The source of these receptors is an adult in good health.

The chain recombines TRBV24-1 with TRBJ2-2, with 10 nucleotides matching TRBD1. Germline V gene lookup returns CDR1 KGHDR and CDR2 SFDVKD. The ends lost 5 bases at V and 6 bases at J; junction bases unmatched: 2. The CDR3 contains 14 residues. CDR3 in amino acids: CATSGDRGPGELFF. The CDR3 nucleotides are TGTGCCACCAGTGGGGACAGGGGCCCCGGGGAGCTGTTTTTT.

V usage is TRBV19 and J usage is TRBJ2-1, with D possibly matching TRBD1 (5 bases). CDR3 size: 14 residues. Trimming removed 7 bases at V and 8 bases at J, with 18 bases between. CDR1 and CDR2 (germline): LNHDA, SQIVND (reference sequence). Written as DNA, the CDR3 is TGTGCCAGTACCCCCCGGCAGGGTAGGTATGAGCAGTTCTTC. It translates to CASTPRQGRYEQFF.

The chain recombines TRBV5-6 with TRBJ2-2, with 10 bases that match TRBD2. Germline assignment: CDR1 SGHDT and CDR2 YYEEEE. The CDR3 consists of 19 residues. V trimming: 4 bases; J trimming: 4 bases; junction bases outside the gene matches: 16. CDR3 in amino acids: CASSPTGASGSWGTGELFF. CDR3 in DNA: TGTGCCAGCAGCCCTACGGGGGCTAGCGGGAGTTGGGGCACCGGGGAGCTGTTTTTT.

CDR3 DNA sequence: TGTGCCAGCAGTTTATTTCCAGGGGGGGATGGCTACACCTTC. It encodes CASSLFPGGDGYTF. The genes are TRBV27 and TRBJ1-2; TRBD1 matches at 7 bases. Germline assignment: CDR1 MNHEY and CDR2 SMNVEV (reference sequence). The CDR3 extends over 14 amino acids. Trimming took 1 base from V and 6 from J; bases not matched to a gene: 5.

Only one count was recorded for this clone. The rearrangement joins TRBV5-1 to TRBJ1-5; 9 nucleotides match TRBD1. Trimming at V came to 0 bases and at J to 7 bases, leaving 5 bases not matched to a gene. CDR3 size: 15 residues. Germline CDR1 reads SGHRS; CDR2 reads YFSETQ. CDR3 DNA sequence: TGCGCCAGCAGCTTGGATGGGGACAGGGAGCAGCCCCAGCATTTT. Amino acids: CASSLDGDREQPQHF.

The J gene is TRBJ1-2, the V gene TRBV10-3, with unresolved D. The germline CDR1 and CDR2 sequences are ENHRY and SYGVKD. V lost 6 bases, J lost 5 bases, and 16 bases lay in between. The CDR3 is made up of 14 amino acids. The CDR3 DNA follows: TGTGCCATCAGCGAGCCCGGGCAAGCGTATGGCTACACCTTC. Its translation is CAISEPGQAYGYTF.

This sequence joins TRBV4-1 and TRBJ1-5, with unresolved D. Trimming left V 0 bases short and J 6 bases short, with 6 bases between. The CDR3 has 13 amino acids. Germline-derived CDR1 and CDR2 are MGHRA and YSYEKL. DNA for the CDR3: TGCGCCAGCAGCCAAGATCCGGGTCAGCCCCAGCATTTT. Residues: CASSQDPGQPQHF.

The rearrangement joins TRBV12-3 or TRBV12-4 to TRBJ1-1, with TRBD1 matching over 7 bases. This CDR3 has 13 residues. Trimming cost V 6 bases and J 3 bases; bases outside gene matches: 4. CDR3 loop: CASSLDRDTEAFF. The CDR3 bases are TGTGCCAGCAGCCTAGACAGGGACACTGAAGCTTTCTTT.

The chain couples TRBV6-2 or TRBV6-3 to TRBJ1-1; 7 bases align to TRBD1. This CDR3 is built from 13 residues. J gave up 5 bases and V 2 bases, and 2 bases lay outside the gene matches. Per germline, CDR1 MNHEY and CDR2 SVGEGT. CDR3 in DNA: TGTGCCAGCAGTTACGGACAGGCGACTGAAGCTTTCTTT. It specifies CASSYGQATEAFF.

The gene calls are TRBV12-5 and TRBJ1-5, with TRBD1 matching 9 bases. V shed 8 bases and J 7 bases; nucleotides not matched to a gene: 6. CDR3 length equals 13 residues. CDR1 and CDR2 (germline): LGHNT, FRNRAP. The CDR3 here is CASQDRGGQPQHF. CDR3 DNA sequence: TGTGCTAGTCAGGACAGGGGAGGCCAGCCCCAGCATTTT.

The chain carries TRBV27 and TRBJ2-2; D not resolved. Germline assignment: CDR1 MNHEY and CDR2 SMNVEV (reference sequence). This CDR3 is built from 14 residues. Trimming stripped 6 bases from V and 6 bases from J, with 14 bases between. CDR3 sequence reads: CASSLPRVSGELFF. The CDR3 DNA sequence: TGTGCCAGCAGCCTACCTCGGGTTTCCGGGGAGCTGTTTTTT.

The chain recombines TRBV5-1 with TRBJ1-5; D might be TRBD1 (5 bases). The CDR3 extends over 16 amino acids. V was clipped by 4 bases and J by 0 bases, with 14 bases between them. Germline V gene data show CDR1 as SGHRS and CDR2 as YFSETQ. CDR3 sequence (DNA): TGCGCCAGCAGCCAGGGACCGATCAATAGCAATCAGCCCCAGCATTTT. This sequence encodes CASSQGPINSNQPQHF.

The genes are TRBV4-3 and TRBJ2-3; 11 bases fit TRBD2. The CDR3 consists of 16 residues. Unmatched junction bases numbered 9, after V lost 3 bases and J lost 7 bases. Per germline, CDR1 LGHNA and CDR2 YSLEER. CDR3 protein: CASSQTSGVLENTQYF. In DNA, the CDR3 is TGCGCCAGCAGCCAGACTAGCGGGGTACTAGAAAATACGCAGTATTTT.

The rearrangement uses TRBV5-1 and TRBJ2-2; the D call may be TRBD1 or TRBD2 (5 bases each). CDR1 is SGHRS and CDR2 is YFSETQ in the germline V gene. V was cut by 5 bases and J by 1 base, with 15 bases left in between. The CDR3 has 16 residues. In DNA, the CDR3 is TGCGCCAGCAGTTGGGCCGGGACGAGGAACACCGGGGAGCTGTTTTTT. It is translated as CASSWAGTRNTGELFF. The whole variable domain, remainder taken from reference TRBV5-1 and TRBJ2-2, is KAGVTQTPRYLIKTRGQQVTLSCSPISGHRSVSWYQQTPGQGLQFLFEYFSETQRNKGNFPGRFSGRQFSNSRSEMNVSTLELGDSALYLCASSWAGTRNTGELFFGEGSRLTVL.

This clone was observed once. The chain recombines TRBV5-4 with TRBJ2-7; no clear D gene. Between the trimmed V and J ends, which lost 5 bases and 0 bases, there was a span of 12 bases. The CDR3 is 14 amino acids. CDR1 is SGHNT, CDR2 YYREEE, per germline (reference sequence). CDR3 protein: CASREQLSSYEQYF. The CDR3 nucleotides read TGTGCCAGCAGAGAGCAGCTCAGCTCCTACGAGCAGTACTTC.

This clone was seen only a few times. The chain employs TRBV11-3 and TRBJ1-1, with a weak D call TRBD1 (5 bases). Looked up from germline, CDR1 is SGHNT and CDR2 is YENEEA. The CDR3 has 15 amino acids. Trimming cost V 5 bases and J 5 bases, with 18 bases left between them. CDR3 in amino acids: CASSPRGGDGTEAFF. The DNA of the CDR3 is TGTGCCAGCAGCCCCCGCGGGGGGGACGGAACTGAAGCTTTCTTT.

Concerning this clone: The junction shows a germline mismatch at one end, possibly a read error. The CDR3 DNA reads as TGTGCTAGCAGCTCCGGGCGTGGGGGAAACACAGATACGCAGTATTTT. Translating it yields CASSSGRGGNTDTQYF. The rearrangement joins TRBV7-7 to TRBJ2-3; the D call may be TRBD1 or TRBD2 (5 bases each). CDR3 size: 16 residues. CDR1 is SSHAT, CDR2 FNYEAQ, per germline (reference sequence).

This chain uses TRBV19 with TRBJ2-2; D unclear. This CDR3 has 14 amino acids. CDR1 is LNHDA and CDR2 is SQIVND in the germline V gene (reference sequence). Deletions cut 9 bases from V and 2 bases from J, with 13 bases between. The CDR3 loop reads CASRWAANTGELFF. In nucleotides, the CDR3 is TGTGCCAGCCGCTGGGCAGCTAACACCGGGGAGCTGTTTTTT.

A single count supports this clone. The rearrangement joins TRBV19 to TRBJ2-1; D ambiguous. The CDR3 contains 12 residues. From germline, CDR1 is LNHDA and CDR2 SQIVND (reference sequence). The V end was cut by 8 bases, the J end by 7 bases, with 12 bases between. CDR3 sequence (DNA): TGTGCCAGTCTTGGACCGCGGAATGAGCAGTTCTTC. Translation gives CASLGPRNEQFF.

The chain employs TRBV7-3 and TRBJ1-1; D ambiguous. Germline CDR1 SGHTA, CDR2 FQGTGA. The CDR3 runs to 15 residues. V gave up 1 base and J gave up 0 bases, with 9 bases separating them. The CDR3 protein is CASSLSPSMNTEAFF. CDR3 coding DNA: TGTGCCAGCAGCTTAAGCCCCAGTATGAACACTGAAGCTTTCTTT.